Listed here is a single T cell receptor beta chain. Its antigen is unidentified. These data come from a study of CD8 T cell repertoires and HIV-1 epitope variants. Data came from immunoSEQ multiplex PCR; TCRdb stores just in-frame clones and leaves some out. Found here are roughly 5,400 clones, around two thirds of them singletons; the top ten hold less than 50%. CDR1 and CDR2 from the germline V gene are GTSNPN and SVGIG (reference sequence). The ends lost 2 bases at V and 3 bases at J; junction bases unmatched: 5. The CDR3 is made up of 16 amino acids. The chain combines TRBV30 with TRBJ2-3, with 13 bases that match TRBD2. The sequence derives from a male donor with HIV. The sequenced sample was cultured CD8+ T cells derived from PBMCs. Here the CDR3 reads CAWSIGLAGATDTQYF. The CDR3 nucleotides are TGTGCCTGGAGTATCGGACTAGCGGGGGCTACAGATACGCAGTATTTT. The whole variable domain, filled in from reference TRBV30 and TRBJ2-3, reads SQTIHQWPATLVQPVGSPLSLECTVEGTSNPNLYWYRQAAGRGLQLLFYSVGIGQISSEVPQNLSASRPQDRQFILSSKKLLLSDSGFYLCAWSIGLAGATDTQYFGPGTRLTVL.